The 17 T cell receptor beta chains below were found in one sample sequenced in a study of T cells in Graves' hyperthyroidism and ophthalmopathy. TCR beta CDR3 sequences were amplified from RNA transcripts. A set of HTBI primers served as the primers for a first-round RT-PCR of the TCR CDR3. TCRdb passed the multiplex PCR reads through MiXCR, listing each CDR3 protein once. Of roughly 500,000 distinct CDR3 sequences in the sample, over 45% were seen once. Sequencing was performed on peripheral blood or thyroid tissue (not recorded which). Every receptor here comes from an adult woman with Graves' disease, either hyperthyroidism or ophthalmopathy (not recorded which).

V gene TRBV3-2 combines with J gene TRBJ1-5; TRBD1, the D gene given by the table, was not confirmed from the DNA. TRBV3-2 is annotated as a pseudogene. The length of the CDR3 is 15 residues. CDR3 nucleotide sequence: TGTGCCAGCACCTCACGAGGACAGGGTCAACAGCCCCAGCATTTT. It translates to CASTSRGQGQQPQHF.

The V call is TRBV6-8, the J call TRBJ1-5, with no clear D. With 0 bases removed from V and 3 bases from J, the gap between germline ends came to 6 bases. This CDR3 contains 14 residues. Germline V gives CDR1 MNHGY, CDR2 SAAAGT. CDR3 coding DNA: TGTGCCAGCAGTTACTCGAGGGCCAATCAGCCCCAGCATTTT. Protein product: CASSYSRANQPQHF.

The sample holds many counts of this clonotype. This chain joins TRBV25-1 and TRBJ1-1; 9 bases fit TRBD1. Germline-derived CDR1 and CDR2 are MGHDK and SYGVNS. Trimming removed 6 bases from V and 6 bases from J; junction bases left unmatched: 11. The CDR3 runs to 15 residues. CDR3 sequence (DNA): TGTGCCAGCAGCACAGGGGGCGGGGAGAGAGCTGAAGCTTTCTTT. It codes for CASSTGGGERAEAFF. The whole variable domain, remainder taken from reference TRBV25-1 and TRBJ1-1, is EADIYQTPRYLVIGTGKKITLECSQTMGHDKMYWYQQDPGMELHLIHYSYGVNSTEKGDLSSESTVSRIRTEHFPLTLESARPSHTSQYLCASSTGGGERAEAFFGQGTRLTVV.

This CDR3 reads CASSLLAGGQRYTF. CDR3 DNA: TGTGCCAGCAGCTTACTAGCGGGAGGGCAACGCTACACCTTC. V usage is TRBV7-8 and J usage is TRBJ1-2; the D is unclear. The CDR3 runs 14 residues. V lost 2 bases, J lost 9 bases, and 16 bases lay in between. In germline, CDR1 is SGHVS, CDR2 FQNEAQ.

The chain uses TRBV28 and TRBJ1-2, with unresolved D. CDR1 is MDHEN and CDR2 is SYDVKM in the germline V gene. The CDR3 covers 12 residues. V lost 2 bases to trimming and J lost 5 bases, with 6 bases between them. CDR3 nucleotides: TGTGCCAGCAGTTTACTTCAGTATGGCTACACCTTC. As protein: CASSLLQYGYTF.

This rearrangement joins TRBV2 to TRBJ2-5; D tentatively fits TRBD1 or TRBD2 (6 bases each). Trimming left V 2 bases short and J 4 bases short, with 14 bases between. The CDR3 length is 15 residues. Looked up from germline, CDR1 is SNHLY and CDR2 is FYNNEI. Here the CDR3 DNA reads TGTGCCAGCAGTGAACGGGGGCGACTAGGAGAGACCCAGTACTTC. Protein sequence: CASSERGRLGETQYF.

This clonotype was seen repeatedly, ten times or more. The rearrangement joins TRBV10-3 to TRBJ2-2; TRBD1 aligns across 9 bases. The CDR3 length is 17 residues. The germline V gene has CDR1 ENHRY and CDR2 SYGVKD. V lost 6 bases, J lost 4 bases, and 12 bases stayed unmatched. CDR3: CAIRPTTGTGPTGELFF. The DNA for the CDR3 is TGTGCCATCAGGCCTACCACAGGGACAGGGCCCACCGGGGAGCTGTTTTTT.

This chain connects TRBV29-1 to TRBJ1-1, with D maybe TRBD1 (5 bases). Between the trimmed V and J ends, which lost 8 bases and 4 bases, there was a span of 20 bases. CDR3 length: 14 residues. CDR1 and CDR2 (germline): SQVTM, ANQGSEA. CDR3 in amino acids: CSLGQGATGTEAFF. CDR3 nucleotides: TGCAGCTTGGGGCAAGGGGCGACGGGCACTGAAGCTTTCTTT.

V is TRBV7-2 and J is TRBJ1-1; the D is unclear. Germline V gene lookup returns CDR1 SGHTA and CDR2 FQGNSA. This CDR3 contains 17 residues. The germline V and J ends were trimmed by 5 bases and 5 bases, with 24 bases remaining between them. CDR3 amino acids: CASSPHPGGQASTEAFF. The DNA of the CDR3 is TGTGCCAGCAGCCCCCACCCTGGAGGGCAGGCCTCGACTGAAGCTTTCTTT.

A single count supports this clonotype. This rearrangement joins TRBV25-1 to TRBJ1-1; D remains unclear. Germline loops: CDR1 MGHDK, CDR2 SYGVNS. This CDR3 spans 14 amino acids. V lost 6 bases and J 0 bases, leaving 11 bases between the germline ends. The CDR3 sequence: CASRTTTMNTEAFF. The DNA for the CDR3 is TGTGCCAGCAGGACGACAACGATGAACACTGAAGCTTTCTTT.

Concerning this clonotype itself: A read error may explain this, as a much larger clone is one base away. The chain couples TRBV7-3 to TRBJ1-2; D is perhaps TRBD1 (6 bases). Germline V gene sequence: CDR1 SGHTA, CDR2 FQGTGA. Trimming removed 4 bases at V and 6 bases at J, with 12 bases between. The CDR3 sequence is 13 residues long. The chain's CDR3 is CASSSTGNNGYTF. The CDR3 nucleotides are TGTGCCAGCAGCTCAACAGGGAACAATGGCTACACCTTC. Filled out from reference TRBV7-3 and TRBJ1-2, the complete variable domain reads GAGVSQTPSNKVTEKGKYVELRCDPISGHTALYWYRQSLGQGPEFLIYFQGTGAADDSGLPNDRFFAVRPEGSVSTLKIQRTERGDSAVYLCASSSTGNNGYTFGSGTRLTVV.

Only one count was recorded for this clonotype. This chain joins TRBV20-1 and TRBJ1-2; no clear D. CDR1 DFQATT and CDR2 SNEGSKA come from the germline V gene (reference sequence). The V gene lost 0 bases and the J gene lost 5 bases, with 19 bases spanning the gap. The CDR3 length is 16 residues. CDR3 sequence (DNA): TGCAGTGCTAGAGAGACTCTACTTGGGAGGCCTTATGGCTACACCTTC. Encoded protein: CSARETLLGRPYGYTF.

The chain uses TRBV2 and TRBJ1-5; TRBD1 matches 7 bases. The CDR3 loop spans 15 amino acids. Trimming took 9 bases from V and 4 from J; bases not matched to a gene: 12. Per the germline V gene, CDR1 is SNHLY and CDR2 is FYNNEI. CDR3 coding DNA: TGTGCCAGTAGTTTCTCCGGGACAGAGAATCAGCCCCAGCATTTT. Its translation: CASSFSGTENQPQHF.

This clonotype turned up a few times. The gene calls are TRBV6-9 and TRBJ1-5, with TRBD1 matching over 10 bases. This CDR3 is 15 amino acids long. Germline values: CDR1 MNHGY, CDR2 SVAAGI. V lost 2 bases, J lost 6 bases, and 4 bases stayed unmatched. DNA for the CDR3: TGTGCCAGCAGTTATAGGGGACAGGGGCCTCAGCCCCAGCATTTT. Amino acid sequence: CASSYRGQGPQPQHF.

The rearrangement links TRBV13 to TRBJ2-5, with D unclear. The CDR3 spans 14 residues. Trimming took 7 bases from V and 2 from J, leaving 14 bases between them. The germline V gene encodes CDR1 PRHDT and CDR2 FYEKMQ (reference sequence). In DNA, the CDR3 is TGTGCCAGCACCTCCCCCAGCCCTCAAGAGACCCAGTACTTC. It yields the protein CASTSPSPQETQYF.

Worth noting for this clonotype: One end of the junction fails to match germline, which may point to a read error. This chain joins TRBV6-6 and TRBJ1-3; D is ambiguous. Germline CDR1 and CDR2: MNHNY and SVGAGI (reference sequence). CDR3 size: 16 residues. CDR3 DNA sequence: TGTGCCAGCAGTAGGGCATACGGAACCTCTGGAAGCACCATATATTTT. Protein product: CASSRAYGTSGSTIYF.

The chain is built from TRBV20-1 and TRBJ2-7; D is possibly TRBD1 or TRBD2 (5 bases each). Trimming left V 6 bases short and J 5 bases short, with 26 bases between. This CDR3 comprises 16 residues. CDR1 and CDR2 (germline): DFQATT, SNEGSKA (reference sequence). The CDR3 DNA is TGCAGTGCCATGAGGGGAGACAATTGGTATTCGGACGAGCAGTACTTC. Its protein product is CSAMRGDNWYSDEQYF.